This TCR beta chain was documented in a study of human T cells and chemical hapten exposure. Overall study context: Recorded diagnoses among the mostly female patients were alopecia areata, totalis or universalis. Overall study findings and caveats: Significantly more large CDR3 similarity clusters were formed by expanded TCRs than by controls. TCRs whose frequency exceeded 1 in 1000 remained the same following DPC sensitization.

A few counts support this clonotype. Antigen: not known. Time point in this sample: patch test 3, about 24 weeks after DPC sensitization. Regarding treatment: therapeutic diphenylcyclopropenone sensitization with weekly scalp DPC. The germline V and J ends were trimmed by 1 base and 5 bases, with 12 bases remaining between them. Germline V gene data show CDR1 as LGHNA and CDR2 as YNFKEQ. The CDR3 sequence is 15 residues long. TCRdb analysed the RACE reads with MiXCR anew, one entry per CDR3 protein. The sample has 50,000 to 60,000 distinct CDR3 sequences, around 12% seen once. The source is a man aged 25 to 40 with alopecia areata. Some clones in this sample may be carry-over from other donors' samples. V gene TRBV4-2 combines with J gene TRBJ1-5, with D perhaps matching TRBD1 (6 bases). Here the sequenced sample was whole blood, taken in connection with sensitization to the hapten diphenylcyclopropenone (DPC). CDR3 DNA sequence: TGTGCCAGCAGCCAAGGACCAGCAGGGGATCAGCCCCAGCATTTT. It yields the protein CASSQGPAGDQPQHF.